This passage covers 19 T cell receptor beta chains from one sample sequenced in a study of siplizumab effects on memory and regulatory T cells. Sequencing used immunoSEQ multiplex PCR; TCRdb keeps in-frame clones, though not all of them. The repertoire holds some 100,000 clones, with 94% as singletons. Sequences were obtained from Tregs sorted from blood. These receptors all come from a human donor in good health.

The gene calls are TRBV6-5 and TRBJ1-5, with D maybe TRBD1 (5 bases). The ends were cut back, 5 bases at V and 6 bases at J, with 17 bases in the middle. This CDR3 is 15 amino acids long. Germline V gene data show CDR1 as MNHEY and CDR2 as SVGAGI. DNA for the CDR3: TGTGCCAGCAGTACGGGTTGGGGGGAAAGTCAGCCCCAGCATTTT. It is translated as CASSTGWGESQPQHF.

The chain carries TRBV30 and TRBJ1-6, with D unresolved. The CDR3 covers 14 residues. Germline V gene data show CDR1 as GTSNPN and CDR2 as SVGIG (reference sequence). Trimming left V 1 base short and J 7 bases short, with 11 bases between. CDR3 protein: CAWSDSLGNSPLHF. The CDR3 DNA reads TGTGCCTGGAGTGACTCCCTTGGGAATTCACCCCTCCACTTT.

This sequence joins TRBV5-1 and TRBJ2-7; TRBD2 is a possible D gene (5 bases). This CDR3 spans 15 amino acids. Between the trimmed V and J ends, which lost 0 bases and 2 bases, there was a span of 12 bases. Germline assignment: CDR1 SGHRS and CDR2 YFSETQ. The CDR3 reads CASSLDPGSAYEQYF. The CDR3 bases are TGCGCCAGCAGCTTGGACCCGGGAAGCGCCTACGAGCAGTACTTC.

This chain links TRBV5-4 with TRBJ2-7; the D is unclear. This CDR3 contains 14 residues. Trimming removed 4 bases from V and 0 bases from J, with 11 bases in between. CDR1 and CDR2 (germline): SGHNT, YYREEE (reference sequence). The DNA of the CDR3 is TGTGCCAGCAGCCCTCCCGGCGTCTCCTACGAGCAGTACTTC. It translates to CASSPPGVSYEQYF.

The chain combines TRBV6-5 with TRBJ2-7, with D tentatively TRBD1 or TRBD2 (5 bases each). CDR1 and CDR2 (germline): MNHEY, SVGAGI. Trimming cost V 6 bases and J 3 bases, with 15 bases left between them. The CDR3 is made up of 14 amino acids. This chain's CDR3 is CASRRLLGVYEQYF. The CDR3 DNA reads TGTGCCAGCAGGAGATTACTAGGGGTCTACGAGCAGTACTTC.

The V call is TRBV27, the J call TRBJ1-5, with D tentatively TRBD1 (5 bases). The CDR3 length is 17 residues. Germline assignment: CDR1 MNHEY and CDR2 SMNVEV (reference sequence). The ends were cut back, 5 bases at V and 0 bases at J, with 17 bases in the middle. CDR3: CASSQTAGAYSNQPQHF. The DNA for the CDR3 is TGTGCCAGCAGTCAGACGGCCGGGGCCTATAGCAATCAGCCCCAGCATTTT.

The chain uses TRBV5-1 and TRBJ1-1; D might be TRBD1 (6 bases). V was clipped by 3 bases and J by 1 base, with 10 bases between them. CDR1 and CDR2 (germline): SGHRS, YFSETQ. CDR3 size: 14 residues. The CDR3 DNA sequence: TGCGCCAGCAGCTCTCCGGGACAGAACACTGAAGCTTTCTTT. Translation gives CASSSPGQNTEAFF.

The chain is built from TRBV5-1 and TRBJ2-1; 11 bases fit TRBD2. The ends lost 1 base at V and 1 base at J; junction bases unmatched: 13. The CDR3 loop spans 20 amino acids. Germline CDR1 is SGHRS and CDR2 is YFSETQ. In DNA, the CDR3 is TGCGCCAGCAGCTTGAGGTTTAGCGGGAGGGCCTCTATATCCTACAATGAGCAGTTCTTC. Encoded protein: CASSLRFSGRASISYNEQFF.

The J gene is TRBJ1-6, the V gene TRBV27; D remains unclear. The V gene lost 0 bases and the J gene lost 10 bases, with 16 bases spanning the gap. In germline, CDR1 is MNHEY, CDR2 SMNVEV (reference sequence). This CDR3 spans 16 amino acids. The CDR3 region has the DNA TGTGCCAGCAGTTTATCTCTGGACCCGGGCCCCTCACCCCTCCACTTT. Translating gives CASSLSLDPGPSPLHF.

This rearrangement joins TRBV19 to TRBJ2-2; 16 bases agree with TRBD2. The V segment lost 6 bases and the J segment 7 bases; nucleotides outside the gene matches: 5. Germline CDR1 and CDR2: LNHDA and SQIVND (reference sequence). The CDR3 has 16 amino acids. CDR3 DNA sequence: TGTGCCAGTAGACAGGGACTAGCGGGAGGGTTCGGGGAGCTGTTTTTT. It codes for CASRQGLAGGFGELFF.

The V and J genes are TRBV7-9 and TRBJ2-1, with TRBD2 matching over 9 bases. The germline CDR1 and CDR2 sequences are SEHNR and FQNEAQ (reference sequence). J was trimmed by 9 bases and V by 10 bases; bases with no gene match: 22. This CDR3 is 17 amino acids long. The CDR3 DNA is TGTGCCATATATTACAGGCCTAGCGGGAAATCTGAGGGTGAGCAGTTCTTC. Translating gives CAIYYRPSGKSEGEQFF.

As regards this clone: Mismatch with germline at one junction end may stem from a read error. This chain connects TRBV28 to TRBJ2-7, with 8 bases lining up with TRBD1. This CDR3 region has 15 residues. Looked up from germline, CDR1 is MDHEN and CDR2 is SYDVKM. This CDR3 reads CASTLTSGGAYEQYF. In DNA, the CDR3 is TGTGCCAGCACTTTAACTTCAGGGGGCGCATACGAGCAGTACTTC.

The V gene is TRBV18, the J gene TRBJ1-1, with TRBD1 as a possible D gene (5 bases). The germline CDR1 and CDR2 sequences are KGHSH and LQKENI. This CDR3 has 15 amino acids. Trimming pared 3 bases from V and 4 bases from J, leaving 15 bases between. Here the CDR3 DNA reads TGTGCCAGCTCACCTACCGGTCAGGGTCGCACTGAAGCTTTCTTT. Protein sequence: CASSPTGQGRTEAFF.

The chain is built from TRBV6-5 and TRBJ2-2, with D unresolved. The CDR3 runs 12 residues. The germline V and J ends were trimmed by 0 bases and 8 bases, with 4 bases remaining between them. Germline-derived CDR1 and CDR2 are MNHEY and SVGAGI. The chain's CDR3 is CASSYSEGELFF. The CDR3 nucleotides are TGTGCCAGCAGTTACTCGGAAGGGGAGCTGTTTTTT.

This chain uses TRBV11-3 with TRBJ2-2; 9 nucleotides agree with TRBD2. Per germline, CDR1 SGHNT and CDR2 YENEEA. The CDR3 runs to 16 residues. V was clipped by 9 bases and J by 1 base; unmatched bases: 9. The DNA for the CDR3 is TGTGCCAGTCACCCCGAGACTAGCGGGAACACCGGGGAGCTGTTTTTT. It encodes CASHPETSGNTGELFF.

This chain uses TRBV18 with TRBJ1-2; D may be TRBD1 (6 bases). Germline values: CDR1 KGHSH, CDR2 LQKENI. The V end lost 2 bases, the J end lost 2 bases, and 9 bases lay between the germline ends. This CDR3 comprises 14 residues. The CDR3 region is CASSPRQVNYGYTF. DNA of the CDR3: TGTGCCAGCTCACCAAGACAGGTCAACTATGGCTACACCTTC.

The chain joins TRBV2 to TRBJ1-5; D possibly corresponds to TRBD1 (5 bases). V was pared by 2 bases and J by 4 bases, with 9 bases between. In germline, CDR1 is SNHLY, CDR2 FYNNEI. The CDR3 contains 14 residues. As DNA, the CDR3 is TGTGCCAGCAGTGAAATGGCAGGGAATCAGCCCCAGCATTTT. This gives the protein CASSEMAGNQPQHF.

About this clone itself: Other DNA sequences in this specimen translate into the identical CDR3. V usage is TRBV9 and J usage is TRBJ2-1; 12 nucleotides agree with TRBD2. The germline V gene encodes CDR1 SGDLS and CDR2 YYNGEE. This CDR3 contains 15 residues. J gave up 7 bases and V 3 bases, and 5 bases lay outside the gene matches. The CDR3 coding sequence is TGTGCCAGCAGCGGACTAGCGGGAGTGGGAAATGAGCAGTTCTTC. The encoded protein is CASSGLAGVGNEQFF.

This clone was seen only once. The CDR3 sequence: CASSVLFQGGRYEQYF. CDR3 DNA sequence: TGTGCCAGCAGTGTTCTATTTCAGGGAGGTCGGTACGAGCAGTACTTC. This sequence joins TRBV6-1 and TRBJ2-7; D possibly corresponds to TRBD2 (6 bases). Per the germline V gene, CDR1 is MNHNS and CDR2 is SASEGT. This CDR3 is 16 amino acids long. Trimming pared 4 bases from V and 4 bases from J, leaving 20 bases between.